The subject of this entry is one T cell receptor beta chain. It lacks a known antigen. Base qualities are not recorded, but no much larger clone differs from it by a single base. The data derive from a study of blood T cell repertoires in COVID-19 (dated by TCRdb to the early 2020s). Describing the broader study: Samples covering the acute and convalescent phases of COVID-19 were provided by collaborators in the United States, Italy and Spain. The material from the prospective study consisted of cDNA or gDNA derived from T cells, B-cell-depleted T cells, or PBMCs. Where available, HLA class I and class II types were obtained from metadata supplied by the sample provider rather than from assay-based typing. Samples came from the ongoing ImmuneRACE study (first 160 participants) plus 1,254 subjects from 6 global collaborators. The repertoires were made available in a free public database intended to serve as a resource for research on the immune response to SARS-CoV-2. Sample metadata almost always included a de-identified subject ID, COVID-19 status, age in years and sex. Deeply sampled blood TCRbeta repertoires from subjects exposed to, actively infected with, or recovered from COVID-19 were included in the dataset. On the study overall, not on this receptor specifically: The quantity of clinical and demographic metadata differed by source and by participant and was supplied without curation.

The junction shows trimming of 5 bases on V and 1 base on J, and the gene matches do not reach 5 bases of it. Its CDR3 holds 16 amino acids, cysteine through phenylalanine. Just CDR3 DNA is preserved here, 48 bases in frame from base 1. CDR1 and CDR2 (KGHDR, SFDVKD) derive from the germline V gene. TCRbeta CDR3 regions were amplified from genomic DNA by means of the immunoSEQ Assay, a bias-controlled multiplex PCR. The authors processed their data as follows. Within the assay, amplification of reference gene primers was used to estimate how many nucleated cells each sample contained. To quantify the absolute abundance of each unique TCRbeta CDR3 rearrangement, sequence reads were collapsed and filtered. Productive Simpson clonality was computed per sample as the square root of Simpson's diversity index over productive rearrangements. The table comes from immuneACCESS by way of TCRdb, which keeps in-frame sequences with V and J called. Part of the clones is missing from these tables; in studies checked, under half for an unresolved V gene and the rest for unknown reasons. V, J and clone size reflect that table, while D and trimming were determined from the DNA. For this sample the table gives around 300,000 clones, of which 65% to 90% were detected only once. The ten largest clones capture just over 7% of the sample.

The collaborating institutions used their own protocols to collect whole blood in K2EDTA tubes. Collaborator samples were shipped for TCRbeta analysis as frozen whole blood, isolated PBMCs, or DNA extracted from either sample type. Sequencing used peripheral blood. The receptor chain draws on TRBV24-1 and TRBJ2-3, with 10 bases matching TRBD2. The sequence derives from a human donor in a cohort sampled during active COVID-19. The CDR3 in this case is CATSVGLAYGTDTQYF. The DNA reads as follows: TGTGCCACCAGTGTGGGACTAGCGTACGGCACAGATACGCAGTATTTT.